This TCR beta chain was identified in a study of shared clonotypes between healthy human individuals. Study as a whole: The cohort comprised a couple of women and a few men. Their ages spanned 18 to 49 years.

It was at deep level that the assay was run. TCRdb keeps only in-frame clones here, not all; method: immunoSEQ multiplex PCR. The table lists 450,000 to 600,000 clones, about 80% of them singletons. This clone was counted many times. The sample holds other DNA sequences that translate to the same CDR3. Material: PBMCs. The clonotype was recovered from a woman in her forties in good health. Some clones in this sample may be carry-over from other donors' samples.

The CDR3 spells CASSEAFSHEQFF. For the CDR3, the DNA is TGTGCCAGCAGTGAAGCATTTTCCCATGAGCAGTTCTTC. This chain joins TRBV2 and TRBJ2-1; no reliable D call. The CDR3 runs 13 residues. V was clipped by 0 bases and J by 8 bases, with 8 bases between them. From germline, CDR1 is SNHLY and CDR2 FYNNEI.